This TCR beta chain was documented in a study of human T cells and chemical hapten exposure. Study information: Minor pooled library volume differences mainly drove per-sample TCR yield variation.

Original handling: Per sample, the median was approximately 100,000 TCRs, with values from roughly 23,000 to 640,000. TCRdb called the RACE reads again in MiXCR, with one record for every CDR3 protein. The V and J calls here are based on TCRdb, not the publication. The profile shows just under 65,000 distinct CDR3 sequences, 11% of them singletons. As to time point: patch test 3, about 24 weeks after DPC sensitization. Treatment of the sample: therapeutic diphenylcyclopropenone sensitization with weekly scalp DPC. Total RNA was isolated from unfractionated whole blood. The CDR3 totals 13 residues. V was pared by 3 bases and J by 5 bases, with 12 bases between. Germline V gives CDR1 DFQATT, CDR2 SNEGSKA (reference sequence).

V usage is TRBV20-1 and J usage is TRBJ2-3; possibly TRBD2 for D (5 bases). The sequences come from whole blood, collected in connection with sensitization to the hapten diphenylcyclopropenone (DPC). This TCR came from a young woman with alopecia areata. Some clones in this sample may be carry-over from other donors' samples. CDR3 sequence: CSASGNLVDTQYF. CDR3 sequence (DNA): TGCAGTGCTAGCGGGAACCTGGTAGATACGCAGTATTTT.